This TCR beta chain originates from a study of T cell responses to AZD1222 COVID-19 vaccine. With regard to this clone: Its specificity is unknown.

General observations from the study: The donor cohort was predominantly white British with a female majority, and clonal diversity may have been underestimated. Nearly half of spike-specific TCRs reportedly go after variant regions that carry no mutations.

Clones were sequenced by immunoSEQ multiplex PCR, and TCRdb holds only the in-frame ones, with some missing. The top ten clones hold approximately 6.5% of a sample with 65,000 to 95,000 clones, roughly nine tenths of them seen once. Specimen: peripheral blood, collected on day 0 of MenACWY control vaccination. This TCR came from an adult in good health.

DNA for the CDR3: TGCAGTGCTAGTTACAGCTTAGATCCCGGGACCCTGAGGACCAAGCAGTACTTC. Protein: CSASYSLDPGTLRTKQYF. The chain links TRBV20-1 to TRBJ2-7; D assignment may be TRBD1 or TRBD2 (5 bases each). The CDR3 runs 18 residues. The V end lost 3 bases, the J end lost 8 bases, and 32 bases lay between the germline ends. CDR1 and CDR2 from the germline V gene are DFQATT and SNEGSKA (reference sequence).